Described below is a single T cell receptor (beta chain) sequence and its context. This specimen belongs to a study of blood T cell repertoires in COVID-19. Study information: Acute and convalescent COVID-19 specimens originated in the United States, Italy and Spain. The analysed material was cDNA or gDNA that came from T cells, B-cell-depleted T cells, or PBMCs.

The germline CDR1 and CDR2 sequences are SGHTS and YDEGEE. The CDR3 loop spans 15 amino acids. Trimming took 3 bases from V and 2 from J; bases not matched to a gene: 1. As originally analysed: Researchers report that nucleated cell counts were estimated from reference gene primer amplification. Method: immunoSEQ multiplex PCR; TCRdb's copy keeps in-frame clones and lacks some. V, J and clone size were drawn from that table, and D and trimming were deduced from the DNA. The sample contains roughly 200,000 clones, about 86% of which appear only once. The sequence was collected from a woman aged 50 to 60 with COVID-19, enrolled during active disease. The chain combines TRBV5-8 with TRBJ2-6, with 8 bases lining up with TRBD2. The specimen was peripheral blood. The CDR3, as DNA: TGTGCCAGCAGCTCGGGGGGGACTGGGGCCAACGTCCTGACTTTC. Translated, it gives CASSSGGTGANVLTF.